Listed below are T cell receptor beta chains from one sample, sequenced in a study of PD-L1 blockade in urothelial cancer. Profiled with immunoSEQ multiplex PCR; TCRdb holds only in-frame clones, not every one. Among about 80,000 clones, around 90% were seen once, and the ten largest hold 5% to 6%. This specimen was PBMCs, taken around atezolizumab (anti-PD-L1) treatment. These receptors originate from a woman in her 70s with urothelial cancer. CDR3s include the opening cysteine and the closing phenylalanine or tryptophan. D genes are given only for firm matches. Some rows have no size entry. The others give once, few or many, or a class for an expanded clone.

clone_size d_call j_call v_call cdr3_aa cdr3_nt
NA TRBD2 TRBJ2-5 TRBV7-8 CASSYLSGSRETQYF TGTGCCAGCAGCTATCTTAGCGGGAGTCGGGAGACCCAGTACTTC
NA TRBD1 TRBJ2-3 TRBV6-4 CASSDRQGGTDTQYF TGTGCCAGCAGTGACCGACAGGGCGGGACAGATACGCAGTATTTT
once NA TRBJ1-2 TRBV30 CAWSRGANYGYTF TGTGCCTGGAGTCGGGGTGCTAACTATGGCTACACCTTC
NA NA TRBJ2-2 TRBV2 CASSGGRSGELFF TGTGCCAGCTCCGGGGGTCGTTCCGGGGAGCTGTTTTTT
NA NA TRBJ2-3 TRBV4-1 CASSRTPWEVDTQYF TGCGCCAGCAGCCGGACCCCATGGGAGGTAGATACGCAGTATTTT
NA NA TRBJ2-7 TRBV5-6 CASSFAFGGEQYF TGTGCCAGCAGCTTTGCCTTCGGTGGCGAGCAGTACTTC
NA TRBD2 TRBJ2-2 TRBV4-2 CASSPGLSGSFTGELFF TGTGCCAGCAGCCCGGGACTTAGCGGGAGTTTTACCGGGGAGCTGTTTTTT
NA NA TRBJ1-1 TRBV6-6 CASSYSRGEGTEAFF TGTGCCAGCAGTTACTCGCGGGGAGAGGGGACTGAAGCTTTCTTT
NA TRBD1 TRBJ1-2 TRBV7-2 CASTGTASNYGYTF TGTGCCAGCACAGGGACAGCTTCTAACTATGGCTACACCTTC
NA TRBD1 TRBJ2-2 TRBV9 CASSPRDRGPTGELFF TGTGCCAGCAGCCCGAGGGACAGGGGACCGACCGGGGAGCTGTTTTTT
NA TRBD1 TRBJ1-2 TRBV5-1 CASSLTGGWDYGYTF TGCGCCAGCAGTCTTACAGGGGGCTGGGACTATGGCTACACCTTC
NA NA TRBJ2-7 TRBV20-1 CSVRLAYEQYF TGCAGCGTTCGGTTGGCCTACGAGCAGTACTTC
NA TRBD2 TRBJ2-1 TRBV7-2 CASSPWTRWQFF TGTGCCAGCAGCCCCTGGACTAGGTGGCAGTTCTTC
NA NA TRBJ1-2 TRBV9 CASGVAIGNPANYGYTF TGTGCCAGCGGGGTAGCAATCGGGAACCCAGCTAACTATGGCTACACCTTC
NA NA TRBJ1-1 TRBV30 CAWSGGITGVNTEAFF TGTGCCTGGAGTGGTGGTATTACGGGGGTGAACACTGAAGCTTTCTTT
NA NA TRBJ1-5 TRBV2 CASSEARGASQPQHF TGTGCCAGCAGTGAAGCGCGTGGGGCCAGTCAGCCCCAGCATTTT
many NA TRBJ1-5 TRBV10-1 CASTDRWLRYNQPQHF TGCGCCAGCACCGACAGGTGGTTGCGATACAATCAGCCCCAGCATTTT
NA TRBD1 TRBJ2-3 TRBV27 CASSNIGTGGRHTQYF TGTGCCAGCAGTAACATCGGGACAGGGGGTAGGCATACGCAGTATTTT
NA TRBD2 TRBJ2-1 TRBV19 CASSVQTSGGAWNEQFF TGTGCCAGTAGTGTTCAGACTAGCGGGGGGGCATGGAATGAGCAGTTCTTC
few NA TRBJ2-2 TRBV7-8 CASSLVHPTVPGNTGELFF TGTGCCAGCAGCTTAGTTCACCCAACCGTCCCGGGGAACACCGGGGAGCTGTTTTTT
many TRBD1 TRBJ1-1 TRBV30 CARDRQGAGGSTEAFF TGTGCCCGCGACCGACAGGGGGCGGGGGGAAGCACTGAAGCTTTCTTT
NA NA TRBJ2-2 TRBV5-1 CASSLPTGSGTGELFF TGCGCCAGCAGCCTACCGACTGGCTCGGGCACCGGGGAGCTGTTTTTT
NA TRBD2 TRBJ2-7 TRBV2 CASSEALAGSYEQYF TGTGCCAGCAGTGAAGCGTTAGCGGGGTCCTACGAGCAGTACTTC
NA NA TRBJ2-5 TRBV2 CASREAGYQETQYF TGTGCCAGCAGGGAGGCGGGATACCAAGAGACCCAGTACTTC
NA TRBD1 TRBJ1-1 TRBV5-1 CASSWGTGGNTEAFF TGCGCCAGCAGCTGGGGAACAGGGGGGAACACTGAAGCTTTCTTT
NA TRBD1 TRBJ2-3 TRBV7-3 CASSRTGGLSTDTQYF TGTGCCAGCAGCCGGACAGGGGGACTTAGCACAGATACGCAGTATTTT
NA NA TRBJ2-7 TRBV9 CASSVRDTNDYEQYF TGTGCCAGCAGCGTAAGGGACACTAATGACTACGAGCAGTACTTC
NA TRBD2 TRBJ2-5 TRBV2 CASNPWGGILYQETQYF TGTGCCAGCAACCCCTGGGGGGGGATATTATACCAAGAGACCCAGTACTTC
once NA TRBJ1-4 TRBV5-1 CASSLDTTNEKLFF TGCGCCAGCAGCTTGGACACAACTAATGAAAAACTGTTTTTT
NA TRBD2 TRBJ2-3 TRBV7-2 CASSFEAGGTSGNTQYF TGTGCCAGCAGCTTCGAAGCGGGGGGGACGTCGGGGAATACGCAGTATTTT
once TRBD2 TRBJ2-7 TRBV28 CASRSSLAGASYEQYF TGTGCCAGCAGATCCTCCCTAGCGGGAGCGTCCTACGAGCAGTACTTC
NA TRBD2 TRBJ2-1 TRBV29-1 CSPQSLAGWGEQFF TGCAGCCCCCAGTCACTAGCGGGGTGGGGTGAGCAGTTCTTC
once TRBD1 TRBJ2-1 TRBV10-2 CASSVRTGSSYNEQFF TGCGCCAGCAGTGTTAGGACAGGCAGCTCCTACAATGAGCAGTTCTTC
NA NA TRBJ1-2 TRBV27 CASSFSTGLGYGYTF TGTGCCAGCAGTTTTTCAACAGGGCTGGGCTATGGCTACACCTTC
NA TRBD2 TRBJ2-3 TRBV5-4 CASSFGGRALTDTQYF TGTGCCAGCAGCTTTGGCGGGAGGGCCCTGACAGATACGCAGTATTTT
NA NA TRBJ2-3 TRBV30 CAWSVSISADTQYF TGTGCCTGGAGTGTATCCATAAGCGCGGATACGCAGTATTTT
NA TRBD1 TRBJ2-7 TRBV10-3 CAISETGTGTEQYF TGTGCCATCAGTGAAACCGGGACAGGCACCGAGCAGTACTTC
NA TRBD2 TRBJ2-1 TRBV5-1 CASSPWTSGGGNSEQFF TGCGCCAGCAGCCCGTGGACTAGCGGGGGGGGGAATAGTGAGCAGTTCTTC
NA NA TRBJ2-7 TRBV28 CASRISGSEQYF TGTGCCAGCAGAATCAGCGGTTCTGAGCAGTACTTC
NA NA TRBJ1-6 TRBV27 CASSRNRVGSNSPLHF TGTGCCAGCAGTAGAAACAGGGTAGGAAGCAATTCACCCCTCCACTTT
NA TRBD1 TRBJ2-7 TRBV6-1 CASRGQGAGEQYF TGTGCCAGCAGGGGACAGGGGGCGGGCGAGCAGTACTTC
few NA TRBJ1-1 TRBV28 CASSLIARAGEAFF TGTGCCAGCAGTTTAATAGCCCGGGCGGGGGAAGCTTTCTTT
few NA TRBJ2-2 TRBV5-3 CARSPNTGELFF TGTGCCAGAAGCCCAAACACCGGGGAGCTGTTTTTT
NA TRBD1 TRBJ2-3 TRBV5-1 CASSLGTGPDTQYF TGCGCCAGCAGCTTGGGGACAGGGCCAGATACGCAGTATTTT
NA TRBD1 TRBJ2-1 TRBV9 CASSAPGTGFYNEQFF TGTGCCAGCAGCGCACCCGGGACAGGGTTCTACAATGAGCAGTTCTTC
NA NA TRBJ1-3 TRBV5-1 CASSLNYGGNTIYF TGCGCCAGCAGCTTAAACTACGGGGGAAACACCATATATTTT
NA NA TRBJ1-5 TRBV28 CASSSRGSNQPQHF TGTGCCAGCAGCTCAAGGGGTAGCAATCAGCCCCAGCATTTT
NA NA TRBJ1-2 TRBV6-1 CASNEGYYGYTF TGTGCCAGCAATGAGGGCTACTATGGCTACACCTTC
once NA TRBJ2-3 TRBV25-1 CASSEFQGSSTDTQYF TGTGCCAGCAGTGAATTTCAGGGCTCTAGCACAGATACGCAGTATTTT
NA TRBD1 TRBJ1-2 TRBV7-8 CASSPRTGLGYGYTF TGTGCCAGCAGCCCCCGGACAGGGTTGGGGTATGGCTACACCTTC
once TRBD1 TRBJ2-3 TRBV2 CASTEGQGGTDTQYF TGTGCCAGCACCGAAGGACAGGGCGGCACAGATACGCAGTATTTT
once NA TRBJ1-5 TRBV7-9 CASSADRAGNQPQHF TGTGCCAGCAGCGCGGACAGAGCCGGCAATCAGCCCCAGCATTTT
NA NA TRBJ2-7 TRBV10-3 CAISQTVEQYF TGTGCCATCAGTCAGACAGTCGAGCAGTACTTC